The 25 T cell receptor beta chains below were found in one sample sequenced in a study of OX40 agonist ivuxolimab in advanced cancers. Profiling relied on immunoSEQ multiplex PCR, and the TCRdb table lists in-frame clones only, not all of them. The sample yields tens of thousands of clones, roughly 88% seen once. Sequences were derived from CD4+ or CD8+ T cells sorted from blood, sampled in a trial of the OX40 agonist ivuxolimab. The receptors were sampled from an adult with an advanced solid tumor such as melanoma, head and neck, liver or kidney cancer.

This chain links TRBV6-5 with TRBJ1-3; perhaps TRBD1 as D (5 bases). Germline V lookup: CDR1 MNHEY, CDR2 SVGAGI. This CDR3 is 14 amino acids long. Trimming cost V 2 bases and J 4 bases, with 9 bases left between them. CDR3 protein: CASSYGAPGNTIYF. The CDR3 DNA sequence: TGTGCCAGCAGTTACGGGGCGCCCGGAAACACCATATATTTT.

The V call is TRBV7-9, the J call TRBJ2-1, with 8 nucleotides matching TRBD2. The CDR3 spans 14 residues. Germline V gene data show CDR1 as SEHNR and CDR2 as FQNEAQ (reference sequence). With V trimmed by 2 bases and J by 8 bases, 5 bases remained unmatched. As DNA, the CDR3 is TGTGCCAGCAGCTTATATCTGGGACTAGATGAGCAGTTCTTC. Translating gives CASSLYLGLDEQFF.

This clone was seen once. J is TRBJ1-5 and V is TRBV28; 7 bases fit TRBD1. Germline trimming cut 6 bases from V and 6 bases from J; bases unmatched to any gene: 11. CDR1 is MDHEN and CDR2 is SYDVKM in the germline V gene. This CDR3 comprises 15 residues. The CDR3 region is CASSTDDRVSQPQHF. CDR3 bases: TGTGCCAGCAGCACCGACGACAGGGTTAGTCAGCCCCAGCATTTT.

This rearrangement joins TRBV7-9 to TRBJ1-4; D is perhaps TRBD1 (6 bases). This CDR3 contains 15 residues. Deletions cut 5 bases from V and 8 bases from J, with 18 bases between. In germline, CDR1 is SEHNR, CDR2 FQNEAQ (reference sequence). CDR3 nucleotide sequence: TGTGCCAGCAGCCCGCTCACAGGGTTGGGCGAAAAACTGTTTTTT. Its translation: CASSPLTGLGEKLFF.

V gene TRBV5-5 combines with J gene TRBJ1-2; possible D gene TRBD1, 5 bases. V was cut by 4 bases and J by 8 bases, with 21 bases left in between. This CDR3 is 15 amino acids long. CDR1 is SGHKS and CDR2 is YYEKEE in the germline V gene (reference sequence). CDR3 loop: CASSPDHGTLNGYTF. The CDR3 DNA sequence: TGTGCCAGCAGCCCTGATCACGGGACGCTGAACGGCTACACCTTC. Complete variable domain (other parts from reference TRBV5-5 and TRBJ1-2): DAGVTQSPTHLIKTRGQQVTLRCSPISGHKSVSWYQQVLGQGPQFIFQYYEKEERGRGNFPDRFSARQFPNYSSELNVNALLLGDSALYLCASSPDHGTLNGYTFGSGTRLTVV.

This chain uses TRBV7-9 with TRBJ2-7; 11 positions agree with TRBD2. Trimming cost V 4 bases and J 5 bases; bases outside gene matches: 7. Germline CDR1 is SEHNR and CDR2 is FQNEAQ (reference sequence). The CDR3 covers 15 residues. CDR3 sequence (DNA): TGTGCCAGCAGCTCGAGACTAGCGGGATCGCACGAGCAGTACTTC. This codes for CASSSRLAGSHEQYF.

The chain joins TRBV9 to TRBJ2-7; a weak D match, TRBD2 (6 bases). V lost 3 bases and J 2 bases, leaving 12 bases between the germline ends. CDR1 and CDR2 from the germline V gene are SGDLS and YYNGEE. The CDR3 loop spans 14 amino acids. DNA for the CDR3: TGTGCCAGCAGCGCGGGAGACGGACCCTACGAGCAGTACTTC. It encodes CASSAGDGPYEQYF.

V gene TRBV14 combines with J gene TRBJ2-7; D gene ambiguous. The V gene lost 2 bases and the J gene lost 5 bases, with 4 bases spanning the gap. The germline V gene encodes CDR1 SGHDN and CDR2 FVKESK. This CDR3 has 11 amino acids. This chain's CDR3 is CASSQSHEQYF. DNA of the CDR3: TGTGCCAGCAGCCAATCACACGAGCAGTACTTC. Full variable domain (outside the CDR3, taken from reference TRBV14 and TRBJ2-7): EAGVTQFPSHSVIEKGQTVTLRCDPISGHDNLYWYRRVMGKEIKFLLHFVKESKQDESGMPNNRFLAERTGGTYSTLKVQPAELEDSGVYFCASSQSHEQYFGPGTRLTVT.

J is TRBJ1-1 and V is TRBV6-6; the D gene is possibly TRBD1 (6 bases). CDR1 and CDR2 from the germline V gene are MNHNY and SVGAGI (reference sequence). Trimming cost V 6 bases and J 10 bases, with 21 bases left between them. This CDR3 region has 14 residues. The CDR3 loop is CASSLRQVSSAAFF. DNA for the CDR3: TGTGCCAGCAGCCTCAGACAGGTTAGTTCTGCAGCTTTCTTT.

The gene calls are TRBV6-1 and TRBJ2-7; TRBD2 aligns across 11 bases. This CDR3 comprises 13 residues. Trimming cost V 8 bases and J 0 bases; bases outside gene matches: 0. CDR1 is MNHNS and CDR2 is SASEGT in the germline V gene. CDR3 sequence reads: CASGTSGSYEQYF. The CDR3 coding sequence is TGTGCCAGCGGGACTAGCGGCTCCTACGAGCAGTACTTC.

This rearrangement joins TRBV6-6 to TRBJ2-7; no clear D. Trimming removed 0 bases from V and 2 bases from J, with 11 bases in between. The CDR3 contains 15 residues. The germline V gene encodes CDR1 MNHNY and CDR2 SVGAGI (reference sequence). The DNA of the CDR3 is TGTGCCAGCAGTTACTCGGAACCCTCCGCCTACGAGCAGTACTTC. Its protein product is CASSYSEPSAYEQYF.

This rearrangement joins TRBV4-1 to TRBJ2-3; 10 positions agree with TRBD2. Germline assignment: CDR1 MGHRA and CDR2 YSYEKL. There are 16 residues in the CDR3. V dropped 5 bases and J dropped 3; count of bases not matched to a gene: 8. The CDR3 sequence: CASSWSGRVLTDTQYF. In DNA form, the CDR3 reads TGCGCCAGCAGCTGGAGCGGGAGGGTGTTGACAGATACGCAGTATTTT.

The V call is TRBV16, the J call TRBJ2-2; D may be TRBD2 (6 bases). V gave up 4 bases and J gave up 7 bases, with 13 bases separating them. In germline, CDR1 is KGHSY, CDR2 FQNENV. The CDR3 is 14 residues long. The DNA of the CDR3 is TGTGCCAGCAGCCCTCGGAGGGCCTTCGGGGAGCTGTTTTTT. Protein: CASSPRRAFGELFF.

V gene TRBV14 combines with J gene TRBJ2-7, with 9 bases lining up with TRBD2. This CDR3 is built from 16 residues. V gave up 4 bases and J gave up 3 bases; unmatched junction bases: 10. Germline CDR1 is SGHDN and CDR2 is FVKESK. This chain's CDR3 is CASSLIGLAGIYEQYF. In DNA, the CDR3 is TGTGCCAGCAGCCTCATAGGGCTAGCGGGGATCTACGAGCAGTACTTC. The whole variable domain, remainder taken from reference TRBV14 and TRBJ2-7, is EAGVTQFPSHSVIEKGQTVTLRCDPISGHDNLYWYRRVMGKEIKFLLHFVKESKQDESGMPNNRFLAERTGGTYSTLKVQPAELEDSGVYFCASSLIGLAGIYEQYFGPGTRLTVT.

This sequence joins TRBV5-1 and TRBJ1-1; 7 bases align to TRBD1. The germline V gene encodes CDR1 SGHRS and CDR2 YFSETQ. The V gene end was trimmed by 1 base and the J gene end by 3 bases; junction bases not matched to a gene: 0. The CDR3 has 13 residues. The CDR3 loop is CASSLQGDTEAFF. The CDR3 bases are TGCGCCAGCAGCTTGCAGGGGGACACTGAAGCTTTCTTT.

This chain joins TRBV27 and TRBJ1-3; TRBD1 agrees at 7 bases. V lost 6 bases and J lost 4; bases outside the gene matches: 12. The germline V gene has CDR1 MNHEY and CDR2 SMNVEV (reference sequence). The length of the CDR3 is 16 residues. CDR3 sequence: CASSVSFTGAGNTIYF. The CDR3 nucleotides read TGTGCCAGCAGCGTCTCCTTCACAGGGGCCGGAAACACCATATATTTT.

V and J are TRBV10-3 and TRBJ2-7, with D possibly being TRBD1 (6 bases). Germline CDR1 is ENHRY and CDR2 is SYGVKD. V lost 0 bases, J lost 1 base, and 7 bases lay in between. There are 14 residues in the CDR3. The CDR3 loop is CAISESGTSYEQYF. The CDR3, as DNA: TGTGCCATCAGTGAGTCCGGGACATCCTACGAGCAGTACTTC.

Details on this clone: Other DNA sequences of this sample code for an identical CDR3. This chain links TRBV28 with TRBJ2-5; D could derive from TRBD1 or TRBD2 (5 bases each). Germline V gene data show CDR1 as MDHEN and CDR2 as SYDVKM. The CDR3 is 14 amino acids. V shed 3 bases and J shed 5 bases, with 13 bases lying between them. This chain's CDR3 is CASSLSQGGETQYF. The CDR3 DNA follows: TGTGCCAGCAGTTTGTCGCAGGGCGGGGAGACCCAGTACTTC.

This chain links TRBV19 with TRBJ2-1, with D possibly being TRBD2 (6 bases). The CDR3 runs 16 residues. V lost 5 bases and J 7 bases, leaving 21 bases between the germline ends. Germline lookup yields CDR1 LNHDA and CDR2 SQIVND (reference sequence). CDR3 sequence: CASSLYGTQTRNEQFF. The DNA for the CDR3 is TGTGCCAGTAGTCTGTACGGGACTCAAACGAGAAATGAGCAGTTCTTC.

J is TRBJ2-5 and V is TRBV28, with D possibly being TRBD1 (6 bases). The CDR3 contains 14 residues. Between the trimmed V and J ends, which lost 6 bases and 4 bases, there was a span of 15 bases. CDR1 and CDR2 (germline): MDHEN, SYDVKM. CDR3 nucleotides: TGTGCCAGCAGACAGGGCGGTCGGGGAGAGACCCAGTACTTC. Translating it yields CASRQGGRGETQYF.

CDR3 DNA: TGTGCCAGCAGTCGAGGGGAGTCCGGGGAGCTGTTTTTT. Translation gives CASSRGESGELFF. The rearrangement uses TRBV6-4 and TRBJ2-2; D assignment may be TRBD1 or TRBD2 (5 bases each). The CDR3 consists of 13 residues. Germline V gene sequence: CDR1 MRHNA, CDR2 SNTAGT. Trimming cost V 5 bases and J 6 bases, with 10 bases left between them.

The rearrangement uses TRBV4-1 and TRBJ2-7; 9 bases line up with TRBD2. Germline V gives CDR1 MGHRA, CDR2 YSYEKL. The CDR3 runs 14 residues. J was trimmed by 2 bases and V by 4 bases; bases with no gene match: 3. Here the CDR3 reads CASSRLAGPYEQYF. The CDR3 region has the DNA TGCGCCAGCAGCCGGCTAGCGGGACCCTACGAGCAGTACTTC.

The rearrangement uses TRBV7-2 and TRBJ1-1; D uncertain. This CDR3 is built from 12 residues. V dropped 6 bases and J dropped 0 bases, with 5 bases sitting between them. Germline CDR1 and CDR2: SGHTA and FQGNSA. DNA of the CDR3: TGTGCCAGCAGAGATATGAACACTGAAGCTTTCTTT. As protein: CASRDMNTEAFF.

The chain links TRBV6-6 to TRBJ1-3, with TRBD1 matching over 9 bases. The germline gives CDR1 MNHNY, CDR2 SVGAGI (reference sequence). There are 14 residues in the CDR3. The V and J ends lost 6 bases and 2 bases, in that order; junction bases with no gene match: 2. The CDR3 loop reads CASRRQGAGNTIYF. The CDR3 DNA sequence: TGTGCCAGCAGGCGACAGGGGGCTGGAAACACCATATATTTT.

The rearrangement links TRBV27 to TRBJ2-7; 8 bases fit TRBD1. Germline values: CDR1 MNHEY, CDR2 SMNVEV (reference sequence). This CDR3 has 14 residues. With V trimmed by 8 bases and J by 2 bases, 8 bases remained unmatched. The CDR3 bases are TGTGCCAGCTGTCCCGGGACAGGTGCCTACGAGCAGTACTTC. This encodes CASCPGTGAYEQYF.